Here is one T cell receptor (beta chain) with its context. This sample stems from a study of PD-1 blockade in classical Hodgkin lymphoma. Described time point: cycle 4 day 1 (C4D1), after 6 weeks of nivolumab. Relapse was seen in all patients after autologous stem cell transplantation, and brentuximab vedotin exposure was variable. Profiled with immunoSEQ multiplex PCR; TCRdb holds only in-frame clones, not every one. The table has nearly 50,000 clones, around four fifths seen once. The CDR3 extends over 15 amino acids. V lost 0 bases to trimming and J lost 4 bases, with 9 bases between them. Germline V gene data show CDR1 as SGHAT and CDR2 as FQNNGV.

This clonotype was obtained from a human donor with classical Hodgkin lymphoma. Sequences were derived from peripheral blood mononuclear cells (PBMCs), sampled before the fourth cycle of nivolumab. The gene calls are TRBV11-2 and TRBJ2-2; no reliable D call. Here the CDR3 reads CASSLDRLSTGELFF. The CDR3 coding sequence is TGTGCCAGCAGCTTAGATCGGCTCTCCACCGGGGAGCTGTTTTTT.